Presented here are 30 T cell receptor beta chains from one specimen sequenced in a study of blood T cell repertoires in COVID-19. Profiling relied on immunoSEQ multiplex PCR, and the TCRdb table lists in-frame clones only, not all of them. The repertoire consists of tens of thousands of clones, with about 87% occurring once and the leading ten covering 15% to 20%. Sample: peripheral blood. The receptors here all came from a human donor in a cohort sampled during active COVID-19.

The gene calls are TRBV12-3 or TRBV12-4 and TRBJ1-1, with 8 positions matching TRBD1. V trimming: 3 bases; J trimming: 4 bases; junction bases outside the gene matches: 1. The CDR3 is 13 amino acids. The CDR3 loop reads CASSFTGGTEAFF. CDR3 in DNA: TGTGCCAGCAGTTTCACAGGGGGCACTGAAGCTTTCTTT.

The chain employs TRBV3-1 (or the pseudogene TRBV3-2) and TRBJ1-6; 8 nucleotides line up with TRBD1. The junction had 7 bases not matched to a gene; V was cut back by 1 base and J by 8 bases. The CDR3 covers 16 residues. Germline V lookup: CDR1 LGHDT, CDR2 YNNKEL (reference sequence). CDR3 protein: CASSQAGGRVDSPLHF. In DNA, the CDR3 is TGTGCCAGCAGCCAAGCAGGGGGCAGGGTCGATTCACCCCTCCACTTT.

This chain joins TRBV2 and TRBJ2-2, with 8 bases that match TRBD2. This CDR3 contains 15 residues. The germline V gene encodes CDR1 SNHLY and CDR2 FYNNEI. Losses at the gene ends were 6 bases for V and 0 bases for J; bases not matched to a gene: 3. Here the CDR3 DNA reads TGTGCCAGCAGACCGGGACTAGCGAACACCGGGGAGCTGTTTTTT. This translates into CASRPGLANTGELFF.

V and J are TRBV19 and TRBJ1-2; 9 nucleotides match TRBD1. V trimming: 4 bases; J trimming: 1 base; junction bases outside the gene matches: 10. This CDR3 has 17 residues. Per germline, CDR1 LNHDA and CDR2 SQIVND (reference sequence). The CDR3 protein is CASSTNPGQGINYGYTF. The DNA for the CDR3 is TGTGCCAGTAGTACCAACCCGGGACAGGGAATTAACTATGGCTACACCTTC.

This clone was picked up one time. The chain has TRBV12-3 or TRBV12-4 and TRBJ1-2; possible D gene TRBD1, 5 bases. CDR3 length: 13 amino acids. The germline V and J ends were trimmed by 3 bases and 2 bases, with 7 bases remaining between them. The CDR3 protein is CASSLPGNYGYTF. The CDR3 nucleotides are TGTGCCAGCAGTTTGCCAGGGAACTATGGCTACACCTTC.

This chain connects TRBV11-2 to TRBJ2-5; the D is unclear. V shed 0 bases and J shed 5 bases, with 4 bases lying between them. The germline gives CDR1 SGHAT, CDR2 FQNNGV. The CDR3 loop spans 12 amino acids. CDR3 sequence: CASSLESETQYF. In DNA, the CDR3 is TGTGCCAGCAGCTTAGAATCGGAGACCCAGTACTTC.

This clone was observed a single time. The CDR3 spells CASSPPWTENTGELFF. The CDR3 bases are TGTGCCAGCTCACCACCGTGGACAGAGAACACCGGGGAGCTGTTTTTT. The J gene is TRBJ2-2, the V gene TRBV18; D might be TRBD1 (6 bases). Per germline, CDR1 KGHSH and CDR2 LQKENI. CDR3 length: 16 residues. V was shortened by 0 bases and J by 1 base, with 9 bases between the two germline ends.

The genes are TRBV5-5 and TRBJ2-7; tentatively, D is TRBD1 (6 bases). Germline V lookup: CDR1 SGHKS, CDR2 YYEKEE (reference sequence). Trimming took 2 bases from V and 0 from J, leaving 12 bases between them. CDR3 length equals 15 residues. This chain's CDR3 is CASSFDRPSSYEQYF. CDR3 DNA sequence: TGTGCCAGCAGCTTTGACAGGCCCTCCTCCTACGAGCAGTACTTC.

This chain joins TRBV6-4 and TRBJ2-3, with 9 bases aligning to TRBD2. The V gene end was trimmed by 6 bases and the J gene end by 2 bases; junction bases not matched to a gene: 6. This CDR3 contains 15 residues. CDR1 and CDR2 (germline): MRHNA, SNTAGT. The CDR3 reads CASSPSGGYTDTQYF. In DNA, the CDR3 is TGTGCCAGCAGCCCCAGCGGGGGGTACACAGATACGCAGTATTTT.

The J gene is TRBJ1-1, the V gene TRBV6-5; 10 bases are shared with TRBD1. Unmatched junction bases numbered 5, after V lost 5 bases and J lost 5 bases. CDR1 MNHEY and CDR2 SVGAGI come from the germline V gene. This CDR3 contains 14 residues. In DNA form, the CDR3 reads TGTGCCAGCAGTATGACAGGGGGCAAGACTGAAGCTTTCTTT. The encoded protein is CASSMTGGKTEAFF.

The CDR3 DNA reads TGCGCCAGCAGCTTGGGTGCAGGGGGATTCGGGAACACTGAAGCTTTCTTT. This sequence encodes CASSLGAGGFGNTEAFF. J is TRBJ1-1 and V is TRBV5-1; the match to TRBD1 covers 7 bases. This CDR3 has 17 amino acids. V was pared by 0 bases and J by 1 base, with 9 bases of the junction left unmatched. The germline gives CDR1 SGHRS, CDR2 YFSETQ.

V usage is TRBV6-5 and J usage is TRBJ2-1; D is unresolved. Germline assignment: CDR1 MNHEY and CDR2 SVGAGI. V lost 0 bases and J 5 bases, leaving 14 bases between the germline ends. The CDR3 consists of 16 residues. The CDR3 protein is CASSYSVQVGDNEQFF. In DNA, the CDR3 is TGTGCCAGCAGTTACTCTGTCCAGGTCGGCGACAATGAGCAGTTCTTC.

The rearrangement links TRBV5-1 to TRBJ2-7; 7 bases are shared with TRBD1. Unmatched junction bases numbered 6, after V lost 0 bases and J lost 3 bases. Germline CDR1 reads SGHRS; CDR2 reads YFSETQ. This CDR3 is built from 15 residues. DNA of the CDR3: TGCGCCAGCAGCTTGGATGGGACAGTCTTCTACGAGCAGTACTTC. Its protein is CASSLDGTVFYEQYF.

The chain joins TRBV4-1 to TRBJ1-6, with 7 bases matching TRBD1. Germline V gene sequence: CDR1 MGHRA, CDR2 YSYEKL. V lost 0 bases, J lost 9 bases, and 2 bases stayed unmatched. This CDR3 spans 14 amino acids. This chain's CDR3 is CASSQDPGGSPLHF. CDR3 sequence (DNA): TGCGCCAGCAGCCAAGACCCAGGGGGTTCACCCCTCCACTTT.

The chain uses TRBV21-1 and TRBJ2-2; TRBD1 was called by the table and not checked on the DNA. TRBV21-1 is listed as a pseudogene. The CDR3 contains 14 residues. Here the CDR3 DNA reads TGTGCCAGCAGCAAAGCGCAGGACACCGGGGAGCTGTTTTTT. Its protein product is CASSKAQDTGELFF.

The chain joins TRBV2 to TRBJ1-5; D gene uncertain. Deletions cut 1 base from V and 7 bases from J, with 8 bases between. The CDR3 consists of 13 residues. Germline V lookup: CDR1 SNHLY, CDR2 FYNNEI. CDR3 in amino acids: CASSEGARQPQHF. DNA for the CDR3: TGTGCCAGCAGTGAAGGGGCTCGGCAGCCCCAGCATTTT.

This clone showed up just once. The chain employs TRBV4-3 and TRBJ2-1; 10 bases are a match to TRBD2. CDR1 and CDR2 from the germline V gene are LGHNA and YSLEER. The CDR3 loop spans 15 amino acids. V lost 1 base and J lost 9; bases outside the gene matches: 6. The CDR3 nucleotides read TGCGCCAGCAGCCAAGCCAGCGGGGGGGCAGGTGAGCAGTTCTTC. Translated, it gives CASSQASGGAGEQFF.

The chain employs TRBV9 and TRBJ2-1; 9 bases line up with TRBD1. The CDR3 is 13 amino acids. J lost 5 bases, V lost 10 bases, and 7 bases had no gene match. Per the germline V gene, CDR1 is SGDLS and CDR2 is YYNGEE. The chain's CDR3 is CAGGTGRNNEQFF. DNA for the CDR3: TGTGCCGGTGGGACAGGGAGAAACAATGAGCAGTTCTTC.

The chain couples TRBV10-3 to TRBJ1-1; weak D call: TRBD1 (5 bases). The CDR3 spans 13 residues. V lost 10 bases and J 0 bases, leaving 12 bases between the germline ends. CDR1 is ENHRY, CDR2 SYGVKD, per germline. The DNA of the CDR3 is TGTGCCACCCGGACGGACATGAACACTGAAGCTTTCTTT. It yields the protein CATRTDMNTEAFF.

This clone has a single count. V and J are TRBV6-5 and TRBJ1-5, with TRBD1 identical over 7 bases. Unmatched junction bases numbered 8, after V lost 6 bases and J lost 6 bases. CDR3 length: 14 residues. Germline-derived CDR1 and CDR2 are MNHEY and SVGAGI. The CDR3 coding sequence is TGTGCCAGCAGCGCCGGGGACAGAATTCAGCCCCAGCATTTT. Protein: CASSAGDRIQPQHF.

The chain has TRBV4-2 and TRBJ2-1; no clear D gene. The V gene lost 6 bases and the J gene lost 6 bases, with 15 bases spanning the gap. Germline assignment: CDR1 LGHNA and CDR2 YNFKEQ. This CDR3 is built from 14 residues. The CDR3 DNA follows: TGTGCCAGCAGTCCCCCTAGTACCGCCAATGAGCAGTTCTTC. Translating gives CASSPPSTANEQFF.

This sequence joins TRBV5-1 and TRBJ2-1; 7 bases line up with TRBD2. The CDR3 is 15 amino acids. J was trimmed by 4 bases and V by 1 base; bases with no gene match: 5. Germline CDR1 reads SGHRS; CDR2 reads YFSETQ. CDR3 in DNA: TGCGCCAGCAGCTTGTTAAGCGGGGCGTACAATGAGCAGTTCTTC. This gives the protein CASSLLSGAYNEQFF.

The sample holds one count of this clone. The genes are TRBV7-7 and TRBJ1-5; TRBD1 matches 8 bases. Germline CDR1 reads SSHAT; CDR2 reads FNYEAQ (reference sequence). The V segment lost 6 bases and the J segment 7 bases; nucleotides outside the gene matches: 5. The CDR3 has 13 residues. The CDR3 loop reads CASSVDRAQPQHF. The CDR3 nucleotides read TGTGCCAGCAGTGTGGACAGGGCGCAGCCCCAGCATTTT.

The chain recombines TRBV5-4 with TRBJ1-2; 8 bases line up with TRBD1. This CDR3 comprises 14 residues. Germline V CDR1 and CDR2: SGHNT, YYREEE (reference sequence). Trimming took 2 bases from V and 7 from J; bases not matched to a gene: 7. The CDR3 protein is CASSLGQGEAGYTF. CDR3 coding DNA: TGTGCCAGCAGCTTAGGACAGGGAGAGGCTGGCTACACCTTC.

The gene calls are TRBV7-9 and TRBJ2-1, with TRBD1 as a possible D gene (7 bases). Germline assignment: CDR1 SEHNR and CDR2 FQNEAQ (reference sequence). The CDR3 consists of 15 residues. The V and J ends lost 0 bases and 9 bases respectively, with 15 bases between them. The CDR3 DNA reads TGTGCCAGCAGCTTAGCGAGAACAGGGGAGGCTGAGCAGTTCTTC. Its translation is CASSLARTGEAEQFF.

For the CDR3, the DNA is TGCGCCAGCAGCCAAGTTGGGGGGGAAATAACTGAAGCTTTCTTT. It yields the protein CASSQVGGEITEAFF. The V gene is TRBV4-3, the J gene TRBJ1-1, with D possibly TRBD1 on 5 matching bases. This CDR3 has 15 residues. In germline, CDR1 is LGHNA, CDR2 YSLEER. V was trimmed by 1 base and J by 5 bases, leaving 14 bases between them.

V is TRBV5-1 and J is TRBJ1-1, with D perhaps TRBD1 (5 bases). The V end was cut by 1 base, the J end by 2 bases, with 15 bases between. CDR1 and CDR2 from the germline V gene are SGHRS and YFSETQ. The CDR3 has 16 residues. CDR3 sequence reads: CASSLTGGYTNTEAFF. The CDR3 nucleotides are TGCGCCAGCAGCTTGACAGGCGGCTATACTAACACTGAAGCTTTCTTT. Complete variable domain (other parts from reference TRBV5-1 and TRBJ1-1): KAGVTQTPRYLIKTRGQQVTLSCSPISGHRSVSWYQQTPGQGLQFLFEYFSETQRNKGNFPGRFSGRQFSNSRSEMNVSTLELGDSALYLCASSLTGGYTNTEAFFGQGTRLTVV.

The chain is built from TRBV30 and TRBJ1-5, with no clear D. Germline V gene lookup returns CDR1 GTSNPN and CDR2 SVGIG (reference sequence). This CDR3 is built from 14 residues. With 4 bases removed from V and 4 bases from J, the gap between germline ends came to 14 bases. The CDR3 protein is CAWTLGGRNQPQHF. The CDR3, as DNA: TGTGCCTGGACTCTAGGCGGAAGAAATCAGCCCCAGCATTTT.

The CDR3 DNA sequence: TGCGCCAGCAGTGAATTTGGCGGTAATTCAGCTTTCTTT. It specifies CASSEFGGNSAFF. This chain uses TRBV10-2 with TRBJ1-1; D is unclear. Trimming left V 3 bases short and J 10 bases short, with 15 bases between. Germline V lookup: CDR1 WSHSY, CDR2 SAAADI. This CDR3 region has 13 residues.

This sequence joins TRBV6-5 and TRBJ1-5; a possible D gene is TRBD1 (5 bases). The CDR3 totals 15 residues. V was cut by 6 bases and J by 6 bases, with 18 bases left in between. In germline, CDR1 is MNHEY, CDR2 SVGAGI. CDR3 region: CASSPLGEGGQPQHF. The CDR3, as DNA: TGTGCCAGCAGCCCCTTGGGGGAGGGTGGTCAGCCCCAGCATTTT.